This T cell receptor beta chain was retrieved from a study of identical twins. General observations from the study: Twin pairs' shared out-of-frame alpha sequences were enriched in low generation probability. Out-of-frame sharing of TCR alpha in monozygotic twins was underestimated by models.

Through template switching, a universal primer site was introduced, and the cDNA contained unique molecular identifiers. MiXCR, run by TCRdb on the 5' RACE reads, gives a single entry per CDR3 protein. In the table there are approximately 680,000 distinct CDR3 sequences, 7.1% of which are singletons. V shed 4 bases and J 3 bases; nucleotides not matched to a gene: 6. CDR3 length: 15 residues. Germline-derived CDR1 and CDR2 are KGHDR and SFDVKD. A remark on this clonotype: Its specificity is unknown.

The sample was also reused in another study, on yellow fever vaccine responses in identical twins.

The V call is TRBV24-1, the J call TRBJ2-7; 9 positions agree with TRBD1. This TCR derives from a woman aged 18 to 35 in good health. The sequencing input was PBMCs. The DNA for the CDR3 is TGTGCCACCAGTGACTGGACAGGGGAGGGCTACGAGCAGTACTTC. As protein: CATSDWTGEGYEQYF.